A selection of T cell receptor beta chains follows, all from one sample in a study of shared clonotypes between healthy human individuals. Assay used: immunoSEQ multiplex PCR; TCRdb lists only in-frame clones, some missing. Of hundreds of thousands of clones in the sample, over 90% were seen once. Sequencing used naive CD8+ T cells sorted from blood. The source is a man in his thirties or forties in good health. The CDR3 runs from the conserved cysteine through the conserved F or W. D genes are given only for firm matches. Some rows mark clone size as missing; the rest say once, few, many or name a class of expanded clone.

cdr3_nt | cdr3_aa | j_call | d_call | v_call | clone_size
TGTGCCAGCACCTCCCGGGGAGGGGAGCTGTTTTTT | CASTSRGGELFF | TRBJ2-2 | - | TRBV2 | few
TGTGCCTGGGGGACGGGCATGAACACTGAAGCTTTCTTT | CAWGTGMNTEAFF | TRBJ1-1 | - | TRBV30 | once
TGTGCCAGCAGCTTACTAGGGGGAGATACGCAGTATTTT | CASSLLGGDTQYF | TRBJ2-3 | - | TRBV7-3 | -
TGTGCCAGCAGCCTACTAGCGGGGGCCCGCGAGCAGTTCTTC | CASSLLAGAREQFF | TRBJ2-1 | TRBD2 | TRBV7-9 | -
TGCAGCGTTGAATCGGCAGGGGGACGGGATAATGAGCAGTTCTTC | CSVESAGGRDNEQFF | TRBJ2-1 | TRBD1 | TRBV29-1 | once
TGTGCCAGCAATGTCTTTCTGGAAGCCAAAAACATTCAGTACTTC | CASNVFLEAKNIQYF | TRBJ2-4 | - | TRBV6-1 | -
TGTGCCAGCAGTTTACTCGGAGACGAGCAGTACTTC | CASSLLGDEQYF | TRBJ2-7 | - | TRBV27 | -
TGTGCCAGCAGCTCAGGACAGTTCTACGAGCAGTACTTC | CASSSGQFYEQYF | TRBJ2-7 | - | TRBV5-4 | -
TGTGCCAGCAGTGGCGTGCAGGGGTCGGGCTACACCTTC | CASSGVQGSGYTF | TRBJ1-2 | - | TRBV6-1 | -
TGTGCCAGCAGTTCAAACCGGGACAGAACAAATAGCAATCAGCCCCAGCATTTT | CASSSNRDRTNSNQPQHF | TRBJ1-5 | TRBD1 | TRBV2 | -
TGTGCCAGCAGTATACAGGGGGCGCCGGGGTACGAGCAGTACTTC | CASSIQGAPGYEQYF | TRBJ2-7 | TRBD1 | TRBV2 | -
TGTGCCAGCAGCCAAAGGGACTCTCTTGAGCAGTTCTTC | CASSQRDSLEQFF | TRBJ2-1 | - | TRBV7-3 | -
TGCAGCGTTGAGGTTGCCGGAGACTCCTACGAGCAGTACTTC | CSVEVAGDSYEQYF | TRBJ2-7 | - | TRBV29-1 | once